This T cell receptor (beta chain) derives from a study of a mutant IDH1 vaccine in newly diagnosed glioma. Assay: immunoSEQ multiplex PCR; the TCRdb copy retains only in-frame clones and omits some. In the table there are around 33,000 clones, about 80% of which are singletons. Time point reported: baseline, week 1 (first vaccination visit). Specified treatment: pre-vaccination baseline after standard-of-care therapy. Donors harbored newly found WHO grade 3 or 4 IDH1-mutant, ATRX-lost astrocytomas. The CDR3 is 18 amino acids. CDR1 is SGHDN, CDR2 FVKESK, per germline. The V end lost 4 bases, the J end lost 2 bases, and 21 bases lay between the germline ends.

The sequencing used peripheral blood mononuclear cells (PBMCs), collected from a glioma patient treated with radiotherapy, temozolomide or both. This sequence was found in a man aged 45-60 years with glioma. Some clones in this sample may be carry-over from other donors' samples. The rearrangement links TRBV14 to TRBJ1-3; maybe TRBD1 (6 bases). CDR3 nucleotides: TGTGCCAGCAGCCGGACGGGGGGCAGTACGATTACTGGAAACACCATATATTTT. This sequence encodes CASSRTGGSTITGNTIYF.